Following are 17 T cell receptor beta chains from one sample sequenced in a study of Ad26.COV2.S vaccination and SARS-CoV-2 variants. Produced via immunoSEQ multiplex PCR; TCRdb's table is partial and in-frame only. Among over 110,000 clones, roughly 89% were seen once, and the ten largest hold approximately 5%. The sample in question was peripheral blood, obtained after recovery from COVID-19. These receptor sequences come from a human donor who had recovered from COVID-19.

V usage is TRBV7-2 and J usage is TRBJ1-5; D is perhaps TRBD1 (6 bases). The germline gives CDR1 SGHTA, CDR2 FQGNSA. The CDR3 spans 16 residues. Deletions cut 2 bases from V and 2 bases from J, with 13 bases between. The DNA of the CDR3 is TGTGCCAGCAGCTTATCGGGGGCTTGGGGCAATCAGCCCCAGCATTTT. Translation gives CASSLSGAWGNQPQHF.

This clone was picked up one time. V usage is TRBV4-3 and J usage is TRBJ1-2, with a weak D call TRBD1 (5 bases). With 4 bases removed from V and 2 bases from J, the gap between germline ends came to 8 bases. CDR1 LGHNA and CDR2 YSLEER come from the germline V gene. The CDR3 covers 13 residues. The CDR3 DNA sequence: TGCGCCAGCAGCCCGACAGCGAACTATGGCTACACCTTC. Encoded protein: CASSPTANYGYTF.

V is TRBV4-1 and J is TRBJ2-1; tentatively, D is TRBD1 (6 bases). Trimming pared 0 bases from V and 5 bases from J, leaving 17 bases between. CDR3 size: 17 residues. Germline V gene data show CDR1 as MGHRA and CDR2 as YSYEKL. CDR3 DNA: TGCGCCAGCAGCCAAGAAAGTTTTCGGACAGTCGACAATGAGCAGTTCTTC. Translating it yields CASSQESFRTVDNEQFF.

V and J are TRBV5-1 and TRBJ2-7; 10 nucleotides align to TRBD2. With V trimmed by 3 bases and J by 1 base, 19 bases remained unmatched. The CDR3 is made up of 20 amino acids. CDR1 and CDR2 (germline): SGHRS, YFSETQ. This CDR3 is CASSSIRQGRLAGTSYEQYF. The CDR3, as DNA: TGCGCCAGCAGCTCCATCCGGCAGGGGAGACTAGCGGGTACATCCTACGAGCAGTACTTC.

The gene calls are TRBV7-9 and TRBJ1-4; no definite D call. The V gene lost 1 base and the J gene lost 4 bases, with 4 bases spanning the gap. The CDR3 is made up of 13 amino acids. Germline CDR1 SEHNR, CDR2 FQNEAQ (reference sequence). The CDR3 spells CASSLGLNEKLFF. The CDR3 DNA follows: TGTGCCAGCAGCTTAGGTCTTAATGAAAAACTGTTTTTT.

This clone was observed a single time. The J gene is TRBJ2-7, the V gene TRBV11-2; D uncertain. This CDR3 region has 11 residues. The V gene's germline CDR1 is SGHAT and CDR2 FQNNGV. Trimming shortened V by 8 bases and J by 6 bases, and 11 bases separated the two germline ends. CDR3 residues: CASLGSGEQYF. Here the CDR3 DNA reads TGTGCCAGCCTGGGGTCGGGCGAGCAGTACTTC.

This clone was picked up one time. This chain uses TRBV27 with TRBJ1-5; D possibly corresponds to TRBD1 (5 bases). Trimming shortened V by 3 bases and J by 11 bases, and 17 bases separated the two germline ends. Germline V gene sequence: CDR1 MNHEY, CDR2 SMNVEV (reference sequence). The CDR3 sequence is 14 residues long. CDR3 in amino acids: CASSFHGTGSAQHF. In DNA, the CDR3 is TGTGCCAGCAGTTTTCACGGGACGGGGTCAGCCCAGCATTTT.

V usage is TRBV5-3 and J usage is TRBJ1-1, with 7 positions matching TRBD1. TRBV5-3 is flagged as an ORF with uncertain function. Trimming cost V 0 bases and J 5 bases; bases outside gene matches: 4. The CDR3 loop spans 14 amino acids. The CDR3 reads CARSLDRGRTEAFF. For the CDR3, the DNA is TGTGCCAGAAGCTTGGACAGGGGACGAACTGAAGCTTTCTTT.

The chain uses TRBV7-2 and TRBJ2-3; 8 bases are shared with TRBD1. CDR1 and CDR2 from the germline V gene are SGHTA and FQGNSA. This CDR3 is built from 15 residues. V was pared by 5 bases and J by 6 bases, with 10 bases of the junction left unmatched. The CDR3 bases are TGTGCCAGCAGCGAACAGGGGACAGGCGGGGATACGCAGTATTTT. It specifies CASSEQGTGGDTQYF.

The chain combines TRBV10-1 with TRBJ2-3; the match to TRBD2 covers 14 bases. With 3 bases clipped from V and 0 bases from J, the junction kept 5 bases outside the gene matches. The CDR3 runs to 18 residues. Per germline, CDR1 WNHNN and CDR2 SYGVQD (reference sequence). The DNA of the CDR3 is TGCGCCAGCAGTGACTCCGGGACTAGCGGGGGCAGCACAGATACGCAGTATTTT. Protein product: CASSDSGTSGGSTDTQYF.

This CDR3 is CASRDIGGTVECTDTQYF. CDR3 nucleotides: TGTGCCAGCAGAGACATAGGAGGGACAGTCGAATGCACAGATACGCAGTATTTT. The chain has TRBV21-1 and TRBJ2-3; the table assigns TRBD1, which was not confirmed against the DNA. TRBV21-1 is a recognized pseudogene. The CDR3 is made up of 18 amino acids.

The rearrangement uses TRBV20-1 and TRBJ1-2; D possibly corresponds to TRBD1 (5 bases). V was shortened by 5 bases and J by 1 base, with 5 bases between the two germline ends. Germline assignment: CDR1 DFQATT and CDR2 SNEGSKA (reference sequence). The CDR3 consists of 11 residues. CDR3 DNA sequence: TGCAGTGCTGGACATAACTATGGCTACACCTTC. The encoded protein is CSAGHNYGYTF.

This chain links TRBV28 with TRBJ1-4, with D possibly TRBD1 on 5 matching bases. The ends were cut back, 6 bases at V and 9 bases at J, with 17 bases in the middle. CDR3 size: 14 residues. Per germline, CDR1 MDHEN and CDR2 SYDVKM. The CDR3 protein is CASSGQGLGKKLFF. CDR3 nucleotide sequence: TGTGCCAGCAGCGGGCAGGGTTTGGGGAAAAAACTGTTTTTT.

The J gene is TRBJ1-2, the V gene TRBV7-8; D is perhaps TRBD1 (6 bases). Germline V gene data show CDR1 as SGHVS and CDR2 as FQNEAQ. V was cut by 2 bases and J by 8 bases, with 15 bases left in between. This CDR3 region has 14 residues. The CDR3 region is CASSLSAGAPGYTF. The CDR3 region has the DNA TGTGCCAGCAGCTTATCGGCGGGGGCGCCAGGCTACACCTTC.

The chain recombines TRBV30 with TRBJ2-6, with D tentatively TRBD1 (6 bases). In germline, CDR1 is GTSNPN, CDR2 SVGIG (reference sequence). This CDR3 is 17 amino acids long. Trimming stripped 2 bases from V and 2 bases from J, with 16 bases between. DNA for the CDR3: TGTGCCTGGAGTCCAACACAGGGTCCCCCTGGGGCCAACGTCCTGACTTTC. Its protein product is CAWSPTQGPPGANVLTF.

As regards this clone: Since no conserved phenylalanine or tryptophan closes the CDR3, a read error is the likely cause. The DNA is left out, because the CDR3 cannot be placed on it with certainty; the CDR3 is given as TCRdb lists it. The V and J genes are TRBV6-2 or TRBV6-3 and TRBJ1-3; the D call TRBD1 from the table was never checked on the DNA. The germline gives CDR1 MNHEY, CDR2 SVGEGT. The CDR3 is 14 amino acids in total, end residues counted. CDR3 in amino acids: CASSYTGQSTQALL.

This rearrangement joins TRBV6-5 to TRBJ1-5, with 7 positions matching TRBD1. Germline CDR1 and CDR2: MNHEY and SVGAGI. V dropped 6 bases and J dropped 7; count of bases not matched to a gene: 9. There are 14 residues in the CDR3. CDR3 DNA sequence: TGTGCCAGCAGACCAGGGGGTCAAGGACAGCCCCAGCATTTT. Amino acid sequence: CASRPGGQGQPQHF.